The 27 T cell receptor beta chains in this list originate from one sample, sequenced in a study of radiotherapy plus CTLA-4 blockade in lung cancer. Using immunoSEQ multiplex PCR, the repertoire was profiled, and TCRdb retains in-frame clones only, with some absent. The table lists 70,000 to 95,000 clones, more than 85% of them singletons, with about a sixth in the top ten. Sequences were derived from peripheral blood, sampled from a patient treated with radiotherapy plus ipilimumab. Receptors originate from a human donor with non-small cell lung cancer that progressed on radiotherapy plus ipilimumab.

The chain carries TRBV25-1 and TRBJ1-5; D gene uncertain. The CDR3 runs to 16 residues. V lost 6 bases and J 2 bases, leaving 17 bases between the germline ends. CDR1 and CDR2 (germline): MGHDK, SYGVNS. The CDR3 is CASRDGSDWGNQPQHF. The DNA of the CDR3 is TGTGCCAGCAGAGACGGATCTGATTGGGGCAATCAGCCCCAGCATTTT.

This clone was detected only once. The chain combines TRBV30 with TRBJ1-1, with a weak D call TRBD1 (5 bases). This CDR3 is built from 13 residues. V lost 4 bases to trimming and J lost 0 bases, with 9 bases between them. CDR1 GTSNPN and CDR2 SVGIG come from the germline V gene (reference sequence). CDR3 in DNA: TGTGCCTGGATCGGGGGAATGAACACTGAAGCTTTCTTT. This codes for CAWIGGMNTEAFF.

The genes are TRBV6-1 and TRBJ2-4; D is undetermined. The V end was cut by 4 bases, the J end by 5 bases, with 12 bases between. Germline loops: CDR1 MNHNS, CDR2 SASEGT. The CDR3 length is 14 residues. The CDR3 protein is CASSVFGLQNIQYF. The CDR3 nucleotides are TGTGCCAGCAGTGTGTTTGGGTTGCAAAACATTCAGTACTTC.

The chain recombines TRBV30 with TRBJ1-4; D unresolved. Germline V CDR1 and CDR2: GTSNPN, SVGIG (reference sequence). The CDR3 is 12 residues long. V was clipped by 2 bases and J by 6 bases, with 7 bases between them. The CDR3 sequence is CAWSRLDEKLFF. The DNA for the CDR3 is TGTGCCTGGAGTAGGCTGGATGAAAAACTGTTTTTT.

The chain links TRBV7-9 to TRBJ1-1, with D unresolved. V shed 5 bases and J shed 7 bases, with 11 bases lying between them. Per germline, CDR1 SEHNR and CDR2 FQNEAQ (reference sequence). CDR3 length: 12 amino acids. The CDR3 DNA follows: TGTGCCAGCAGCCCTTCAGAGAATGAAGCTTTCTTT. Amino acids: CASSPSENEAFF.

The rearrangement links TRBV4-3 to TRBJ2-1; D might be TRBD1 (6 bases). This CDR3 is 15 amino acids long. The ends were cut back, 4 bases at V and 1 base at J, with 11 bases in the middle. Germline V CDR1 and CDR2: LGHNA, YSLEER. CDR3 in amino acids: CASSRRGGSYNEQFF. The CDR3 DNA sequence: TGCGCCAGCAGCCGAAGAGGGGGATCCTACAATGAGCAGTTCTTC.

This sequence joins TRBV5-1 and TRBJ1-1; D is unresolved. Germline V gene lookup returns CDR1 SGHRS and CDR2 YFSETQ. This CDR3 is built from 17 residues. The germline V and J ends were trimmed by 0 bases and 3 bases, with 18 bases remaining between them. Here the CDR3 DNA reads TGCGCCAGCAGCTTGGCCCCCCGAGGGTCCGGGGACACTGAAGCTTTCTTT. This gives the protein CASSLAPRGSGDTEAFF.

This clone has a single count. The chain combines TRBV18 with TRBJ1-6; 9 positions agree with TRBD1. V gave up 5 bases and J gave up 7 bases; unmatched junction bases: 3. Germline assignment: CDR1 KGHSH and CDR2 LQKENI. The CDR3 has 14 residues. CDR3 in DNA: TGTGCCAGCTCAACGGGACAGGGAAATTCACCCCTCCACTTT. Amino acid sequence: CASSTGQGNSPLHF.

The rearrangement uses TRBV6-6 and TRBJ1-4; tentative D call: TRBD1 (5 bases). Germline CDR1 MNHNY, CDR2 SVGAGI (reference sequence). This CDR3 spans 14 amino acids. Trimming took off 4 bases at V and 3 bases at J, with 9 bases between the two ends. The CDR3: CASSWWGSNEKLFF. CDR3 DNA: TGTGCCAGCAGTTGGTGGGGCTCTAATGAAAAACTGTTTTTT.

The rearrangement links TRBV11-2 to TRBJ1-2; D remains unclear. The germline V and J ends were trimmed by 1 base and 12 bases, with 15 bases remaining between them. Germline CDR1 SGHAT, CDR2 FQNNGV. CDR3 size: 13 residues. The CDR3 sequence: CASSLVGVGGHTF. CDR3 bases: TGTGCCAGCAGCTTAGTCGGGGTCGGCGGCCACACCTTC.

This clone was recorded once. V and J are TRBV27 and TRBJ1-1, with unresolved D. V lost 2 bases and J 1 base, leaving 14 bases between the germline ends. This CDR3 has 16 amino acids. Germline assignment: CDR1 MNHEY and CDR2 SMNVEV (reference sequence). In DNA form, the CDR3 reads TGTGCCAGCAGTTTAAAGGACGGAGCAAAGAACACTGAAGCTTTCTTT. Residues: CASSLKDGAKNTEAFF.

The CDR3 sequence: CASSSGQAGNGYTF. The CDR3, as DNA: TGCGCCAGCAGCTCCGGACAGGCAGGAAATGGCTACACCTTC. This chain connects TRBV5-1 to TRBJ1-2; 7 bases agree with TRBD1. Per the germline V gene, CDR1 is SGHRS and CDR2 is YFSETQ. The CDR3 is 14 amino acids. The junction had 8 bases not matched to a gene; V was cut back by 3 bases and J by 6 bases.

This clone was observed a single time. This rearrangement joins TRBV7-9 to TRBJ1-1; possibly TRBD1 for D (5 bases). Germline CDR1 is SEHNR and CDR2 is FQNEAQ (reference sequence). Trimming took 5 bases from V and 7 from J, leaving 8 bases between them. CDR3 length equals 11 residues. Here the CDR3 DNA reads TGTGCCAGCAGCGTCGACAGTGAAGCTTTCTTT. Residues: CASSVDSEAFF. Variable domain in full (rest from reference TRBV7-9 and TRBJ1-1): DTGVSQNPRHKITKRGQNVTFRCDPISEHNRLYWYRQTLGQGPEFLTYFQNEAQLEKSRLLSDRFSAERPKGSFSTLEIQRTEQGDSAMYLCASSVDSEAFFGQGTRLTVV.

The chain couples TRBV5-1 to TRBJ2-7; TRBD1 is a possible D gene (5 bases). The germline V gene has CDR1 SGHRS and CDR2 YFSETQ. The CDR3 loop spans 14 amino acids. The V gene lost 5 bases and the J gene lost 0 bases, with 12 bases spanning the gap. The CDR3 coding sequence is TGCGCCAGCAGACAGGTTTTTGGCTCCTACGAGCAGTACTTC. Its protein is CASRQVFGSYEQYF.

The genes are TRBV28 and TRBJ1-6, with a weak D call TRBD1 (5 bases). The CDR3 consists of 16 residues. Looked up from germline, CDR1 is MDHEN and CDR2 is SYDVKM. V lost 6 bases, J lost 2 bases, and 14 bases lay in between. For the CDR3, the DNA is TGTGCCAGCAGGTGGGGGACTATCCCCTATAATTCACCCCTCCACTTT. Translated: CASRWGTIPYNSPLHF.

For the CDR3, the DNA is TGTGCCAGTAGTACAGGGGGCGGATCTTTTGAGCAGTTCTTC. It codes for CASSTGGGSFEQFF. The rearrangement links TRBV19 to TRBJ2-1, with 8 bases identical to TRBD1. With 4 bases clipped from V and 9 bases from J, the junction kept 8 bases outside the gene matches. The CDR3 is 14 residues long. The germline gives CDR1 LNHDA, CDR2 SQIVND (reference sequence).

The chain links TRBV4-3 to TRBJ2-3; 7 nucleotides line up with TRBD2. J gave up 6 bases and V 4 bases, and 10 bases lay outside the gene matches. The CDR3 runs 15 residues. Per the germline V gene, CDR1 is LGHNA and CDR2 is YSLEER. The CDR3 nucleotides read TGCGCCAGCAGCCGAGAGCGGGGAGGTCTGGATACGCAGTATTTT. This encodes CASSRERGGLDTQYF.

Judged by abundance, this clone is medium-sized. The chain employs TRBV5-1 and TRBJ1-2; D not certain. From germline, CDR1 is SGHRS and CDR2 YFSETQ. The CDR3 extends over 14 amino acids. The V end lost 0 bases, the J end lost 3 bases, and 9 bases lay between the germline ends. In DNA form, the CDR3 reads TGCGCCAGCAGCTTGGATACCGCGCACTATGGCTACACCTTC. Its protein product is CASSLDTAHYGYTF.

This rearrangement joins TRBV27 to TRBJ1-4; D is uncertain. Trimming left V 0 bases short and J 1 base short, with 6 bases between. CDR3 length: 15 amino acids. Germline values: CDR1 MNHEY, CDR2 SMNVEV (reference sequence). The CDR3 protein is CASSLSLGTNEKLFF. The CDR3 DNA reads TGTGCCAGCAGTTTATCGTTGGGAACTAATGAAAAACTGTTTTTT.

This clone was recorded once. V gene TRBV5-1 combines with J gene TRBJ1-3; D might be TRBD1 (5 bases). Trimming removed 0 bases from V and 4 bases from J, with 8 bases in between. The germline gives CDR1 SGHRS, CDR2 YFSETQ. This CDR3 region has 14 residues. The CDR3 sequence: CASSLGQRGNTIYF. As DNA, the CDR3 is TGCGCCAGCAGCTTGGGACAGCGGGGAAACACCATATATTTT.

V is TRBV7-2 and J is TRBJ2-7, with TRBD2 matching 7 bases. Per germline, CDR1 SGHTA and CDR2 FQGNSA. CDR3 length equals 14 residues. V dropped 7 bases and J dropped 1; count of bases not matched to a gene: 7. This chain's CDR3 is CASTRGGLSYEQYF. For the CDR3, the DNA is TGTGCCAGCACCCGGGGAGGGTTGTCCTACGAGCAGTACTTC.

The rearrangement uses TRBV9 and TRBJ2-3; 8 bases fit TRBD2. This CDR3 is 15 amino acids long. The V gene end was trimmed by 3 bases and the J gene end by 3 bases; junction bases not matched to a gene: 6. Germline CDR1 is SGDLS and CDR2 is YYNGEE. This chain's CDR3 is CASSDSGSWTDTQYF. CDR3 nucleotide sequence: TGTGCCAGCAGCGACAGCGGGAGTTGGACAGATACGCAGTATTTT.

The rearrangement uses TRBV2 and TRBJ1-4; no clear D. Trimming cost V 6 bases and J 0 bases, with 8 bases left between them. This CDR3 is built from 14 residues. Germline V gene lookup returns CDR1 SNHLY and CDR2 FYNNEI. CDR3 sequence: CASRQEATNEKLFF. Here the CDR3 DNA reads TGTGCCAGCAGGCAGGAAGCAACTAATGAAAAACTGTTTTTT.

The V and J genes are TRBV18 and TRBJ2-3; D is ambiguous. V was cut by 3 bases and J by 2 bases, with 12 bases left in between. In germline, CDR1 is KGHSH, CDR2 LQKENI. The length of the CDR3 is 15 residues. CDR3 in amino acids: CASSPTLTPTDTQYF. CDR3 nucleotides: TGTGCCAGCTCACCGACCCTTACCCCCACAGATACGCAGTATTTT.

The chain couples TRBV7-8 to TRBJ2-4, with 9 bases lining up with TRBD1. The CDR3 is made up of 15 amino acids. Germline V gene lookup returns CDR1 SGHVS and CDR2 FQNEAQ. Trimming at V came to 1 base and at J to 8 bases, leaving 6 bases not matched to a gene. DNA of the CDR3: TGTGCCAGCAGCTTAGTAGGGACAGGGATAGACATTCAGTACTTC. Translated, it gives CASSLVGTGIDIQYF.

This clone showed up just a few times. The chain combines TRBV7-2 with TRBJ2-2, with 7 bases aligning to TRBD2. This CDR3 contains 16 residues. Unmatched junction bases numbered 3, after V lost 1 base and J lost 1 base. Germline lookup yields CDR1 SGHTA and CDR2 FQGNSA. In DNA, the CDR3 is TGTGCCAGCAGCTTAGTATCTAGCGGGAACACCGGGGAGCTGTTTTTT. This codes for CASSLVSSGNTGELFF. Variable domain in full (rest from reference TRBV7-2 and TRBJ2-2): GAGVSQSPSNKVTEKGKDVELRCDPISGHTALYWYRQSLGQGLEFLIYFQGNSAPDKSGLPSDRFSAERTGGSVSTLTIQRTQQEDSAVYLCASSLVSSGNTGELFFGEGSRLTVL.

The gene calls are TRBV6-5 and TRBJ1-2; D ambiguous. Between the trimmed V and J ends, which lost 6 bases and 0 bases, there was a span of 11 bases. The CDR3 loop spans 14 amino acids. CDR1 and CDR2 from the germline V gene are MNHEY and SVGAGI. CDR3 DNA sequence: TGTGCCAGCAGCGACGGCGGTACTAACTATGGCTACACCTTC. Encoded protein: CASSDGGTNYGYTF.